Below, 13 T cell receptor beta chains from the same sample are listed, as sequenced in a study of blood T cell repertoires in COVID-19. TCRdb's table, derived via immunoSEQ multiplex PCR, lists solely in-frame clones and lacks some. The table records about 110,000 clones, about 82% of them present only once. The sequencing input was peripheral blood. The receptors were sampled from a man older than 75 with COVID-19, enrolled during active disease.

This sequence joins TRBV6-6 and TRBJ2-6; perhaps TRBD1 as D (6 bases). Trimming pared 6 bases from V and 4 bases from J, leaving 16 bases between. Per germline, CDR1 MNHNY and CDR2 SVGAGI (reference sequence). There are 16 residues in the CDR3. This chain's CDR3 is CASSSLTGSGANVLTF. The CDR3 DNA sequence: TGTGCCAGCAGCTCCCTCACAGGGTCCGGGGCCAACGTCCTGACTTTC.

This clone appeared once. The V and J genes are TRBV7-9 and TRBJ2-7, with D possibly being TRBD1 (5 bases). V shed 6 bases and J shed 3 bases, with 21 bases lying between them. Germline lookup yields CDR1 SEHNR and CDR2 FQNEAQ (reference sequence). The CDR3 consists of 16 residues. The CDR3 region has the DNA TGTGCCAGCAGAATAAGGGGCCTCCTCCACTACTACGAGCAGTACTTC. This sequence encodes CASRIRGLLHYYEQYF.

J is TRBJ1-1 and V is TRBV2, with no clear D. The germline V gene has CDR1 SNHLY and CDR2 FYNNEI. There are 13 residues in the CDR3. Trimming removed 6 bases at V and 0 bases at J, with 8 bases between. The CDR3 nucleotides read TGTGCCAGCAGGACGGAGGTGAACACTGAAGCTTTCTTT. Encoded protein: CASRTEVNTEAFF.

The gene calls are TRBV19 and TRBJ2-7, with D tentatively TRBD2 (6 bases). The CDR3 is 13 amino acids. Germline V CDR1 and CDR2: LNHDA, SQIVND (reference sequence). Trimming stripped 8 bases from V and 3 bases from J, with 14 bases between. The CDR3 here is CASSGRFYYEQYF. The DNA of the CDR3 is TGTGCCAGTTCCGGGAGATTCTACTACGAGCAGTACTTC.

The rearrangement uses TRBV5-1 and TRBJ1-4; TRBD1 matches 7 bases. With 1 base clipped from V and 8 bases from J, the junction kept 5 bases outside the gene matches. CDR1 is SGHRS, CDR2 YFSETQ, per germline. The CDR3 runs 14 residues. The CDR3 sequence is CASSLLTGREKLFF. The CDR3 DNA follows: TGCGCCAGCAGCTTGCTGACAGGGAGGGAAAAACTGTTTTTT.

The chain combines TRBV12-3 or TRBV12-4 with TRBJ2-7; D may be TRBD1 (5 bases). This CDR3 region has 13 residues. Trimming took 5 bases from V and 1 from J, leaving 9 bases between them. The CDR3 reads CASSVQVSYEQYF. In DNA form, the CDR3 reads TGTGCCAGCAGTGTACAGGTTTCCTACGAGCAGTACTTC.

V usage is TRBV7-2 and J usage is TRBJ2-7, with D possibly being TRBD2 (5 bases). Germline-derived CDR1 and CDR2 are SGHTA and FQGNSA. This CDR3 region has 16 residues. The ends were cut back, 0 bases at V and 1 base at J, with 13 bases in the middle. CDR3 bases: TGTGCCAGCAGCTTAGCAGGCCCCAGAGGGTCCTACGAGCAGTACTTC. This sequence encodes CASSLAGPRGSYEQYF.

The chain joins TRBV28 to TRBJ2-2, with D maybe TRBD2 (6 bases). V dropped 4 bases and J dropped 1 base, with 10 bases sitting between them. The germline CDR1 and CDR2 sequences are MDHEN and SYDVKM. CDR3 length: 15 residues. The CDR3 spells CASSSGLLNTGELFF. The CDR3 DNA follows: TGTGCCAGCAGTTCGGGACTCTTGAACACCGGGGAGCTGTTTTTT.

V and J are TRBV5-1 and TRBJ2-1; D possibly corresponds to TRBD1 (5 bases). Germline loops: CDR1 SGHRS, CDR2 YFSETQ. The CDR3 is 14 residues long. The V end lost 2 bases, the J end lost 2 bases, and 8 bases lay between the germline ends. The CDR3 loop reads CASSLQVTYNEQFF. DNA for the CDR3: TGCGCCAGCAGCTTACAGGTTACCTACAATGAGCAGTTCTTC.

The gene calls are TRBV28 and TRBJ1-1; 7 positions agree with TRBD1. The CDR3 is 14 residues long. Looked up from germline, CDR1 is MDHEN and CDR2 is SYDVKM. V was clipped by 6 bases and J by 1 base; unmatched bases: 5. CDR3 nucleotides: TGTGCCAGCAGACCGACAGGGTGGAACACTGAAGCTTTCTTT. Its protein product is CASRPTGWNTEAFF. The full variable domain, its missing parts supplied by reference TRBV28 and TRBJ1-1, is DVKVTQSSRYLVKRTGEKVFLECVQDMDHENMFWYRQDPGLGLRLIYFSYDVKMKEKGDIPEGYSVSREKKERFSLILESASTNQTSMYLCASRPTGWNTEAFFGQGTRLTVV.

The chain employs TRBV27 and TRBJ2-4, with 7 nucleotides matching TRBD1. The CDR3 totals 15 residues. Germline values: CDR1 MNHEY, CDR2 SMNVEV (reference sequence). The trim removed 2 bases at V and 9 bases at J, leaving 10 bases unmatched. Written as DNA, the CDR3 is TGTGCCAGCAGTTTAGCCGCGACAGGGCGGACCATTCAGTACTTC. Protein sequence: CASSLAATGRTIQYF.

The CDR3 sequence: CASSRRGDFAETQYF. For the CDR3, the DNA is TGTGCCAGCAGTCGCAGGGGAGACTTCGCAGAGACCCAGTACTTC. The rearrangement uses TRBV5-5 and TRBJ2-5; TRBD1 might be the D (6 bases). The CDR3 spans 15 residues. CDR1 SGHKS and CDR2 YYEKEE come from the germline V gene (reference sequence). V was trimmed by 5 bases and J by 4 bases, leaving 18 bases between them.

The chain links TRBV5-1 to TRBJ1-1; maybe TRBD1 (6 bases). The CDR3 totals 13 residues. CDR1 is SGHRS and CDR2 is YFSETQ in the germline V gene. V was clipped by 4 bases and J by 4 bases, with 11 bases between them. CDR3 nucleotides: TGCGCCAGCAGCAAAGACAGGCCCACTGAAGCTTTCTTT. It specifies CASSKDRPTEAFF.